The 30 T cell receptor beta chains below all came from one sample that was sequenced in a study of T cell repertoires in cytomegalovirus infection. These TCRs' antigens remain unknown. TCRdb recomputed calls from the reads with MiXCR, one row per CDR3 protein. The sample holds approximately 990,000 distinct CDR3 sequences, approximately 31% seen once. The sequencing used cultured CD8+ T cells from PBMCs, collected from culture after CMV antigen stimulation. The receptors here all came from a human donor in good health (CMV status not recorded). Some clones in this sample may be carry-over from other donors' samples.

This clonotype was counted once. The genes are TRBV3-1 and TRBJ2-5; D unresolved. CDR3 size: 14 residues. CDR1 is LGHDT, CDR2 YNNKEL, per germline (reference sequence). V was trimmed by 0 bases and J by 4 bases, leaving 9 bases between them. CDR3 in DNA: TGTGCCAGCAGCCAAGAGATTGTGGTAGAGACCCAGTACTTC. Encoded protein: CASSQEIVVETQYF.

V and J are TRBV10-1 and TRBJ1-1; 8 nucleotides match TRBD1. Germline V gives CDR1 WNHNN, CDR2 SYGVQD (reference sequence). There are 14 residues in the CDR3. V lost 6 bases and J lost 9; bases outside the gene matches: 12. CDR3 sequence: CASSATGTGSKAFF. The CDR3 nucleotides read TGCGCCAGCAGCGCTACCGGGACAGGTAGCAAAGCTTTCTTT.

This clonotype came up a few times. The rearrangement links TRBV7-9 to TRBJ2-2; TRBD1 matches 10 bases. The V and J ends lost 9 bases and 8 bases, in that order; junction bases with no gene match: 15. Germline V gene sequence: CDR1 SEHNR, CDR2 FQNEAQ (reference sequence). This CDR3 spans 16 amino acids. The CDR3 loop reads CASEILGTGAEGELFF. The CDR3, as DNA: TGTGCCAGTGAAATCCTCGGGACAGGGGCTGAGGGGGAGCTGTTTTTT. The variable domain in full, with the rest retrieved from reference TRBV7-9 and TRBJ2-2, is DTGVSQNPRHKITKRGQNVTFRCDPISEHNRLYWYRQTLGQGPEFLTYFQNEAQLEKSRLLSDRFSAERPKGSFSTLEIQRTEQGDSAMYLCASEILGTGAEGELFFGEGSRLTVL.

This clonotype turned up a few times. The chain links TRBV6-2 or TRBV6-3 to TRBJ2-7, with D possibly being TRBD1 (7 bases). Germline V gene data show CDR1 as MNHEY and CDR2 as SVGEGT. The CDR3 sequence is 14 residues long. V was clipped by 7 bases and J by 4 bases, with 17 bases between them. The CDR3 sequence: CASIEGGGAYEQYV. For the CDR3, the DNA is TGTGCCAGCATCGAAGGAGGGGGCGCTTACGAGCAGTACGTC.

The sample holds a few counts of this clonotype. The rearrangement links TRBV6-6 to TRBJ2-7, with a possible D match to TRBD1 (6 bases). Between the trimmed V and J ends, which lost 7 bases and 5 bases, there was a span of 18 bases. The CDR3 totals 14 residues. Germline-derived CDR1 and CDR2 are MNHNY and SVGAGI (reference sequence). The CDR3 sequence: CASTGAGDPHEQYF. For the CDR3, the DNA is TGTGCCAGCACCGGGGCAGGGGACCCCCACGAGCAGTACTTC.

This clonotype has just a few counts. The CDR3 coding sequence is TGTGCCAGCAGCCAGCGTCTACCGGGACAGAATAATTCACCCCTCCACTTT. It yields the protein CASSQRLPGQNNSPLHF. The rearrangement uses TRBV7-9 and TRBJ1-6; 7 positions match TRBD1. The CDR3 has 17 amino acids. Germline V CDR1 and CDR2: SEHNR, FQNEAQ (reference sequence). With 5 bases clipped from V and 5 bases from J, the junction kept 12 bases outside the gene matches. The full variable domain, completed using reference TRBV7-9 and TRBJ1-6, is DTGVSQNPRHKITKRGQNVTFRCDPISEHNRLYWYRQTLGQGPEFLTYFQNEAQLEKSRLLSDRFSAERPKGSFSTLEIQRTEQGDSAMYLCASSQRLPGQNNSPLHFGNGTRLTVT.

In this sample, this clonotype turned up a few times. The chain has TRBV7-8 and TRBJ2-4, with D unresolved. The CDR3 extends over 14 amino acids. Trimming took 1 base from V and 6 from J, leaving 10 bases between them. The germline V gene encodes CDR1 SGHVS and CDR2 FQNEAQ. The CDR3 DNA reads TGTGCCAGCAGCTTAGTTGTCGGCAGAAACATTCAGTACTTC. This codes for CASSLVVGRNIQYF.

This clonotype was counted a few times. J is TRBJ1-2 and V is TRBV7-9; D is perhaps TRBD1 (6 bases). V lost 3 bases to trimming and J lost 8 bases, with 13 bases between them. CDR1 is SEHNR, CDR2 FQNEAQ, per germline (reference sequence). The CDR3 has 13 residues. The CDR3 loop reads CASSLDGGRGYTF. The CDR3 DNA is TGTGCCAGCAGCTTGGATGGGGGCAGGGGCTACACCTTC.

The V and J genes are TRBV4-1 and TRBJ2-2; D not certain. V gave up 3 bases and J gave up 0 bases, with 11 bases separating them. From germline, CDR1 is MGHRA and CDR2 YSYEKL. The CDR3 runs 16 residues. The CDR3 region is CASSHVRLTNTGELFF. In DNA form, the CDR3 reads TGCGCCAGCAGCCATGTCAGGTTAACGAACACCGGGGAGCTGTTTTTT.

This clonotype was found a few times. V usage is TRBV24-1 and J usage is TRBJ1-2; D perhaps matches TRBD1 (5 bases). CDR3 length: 16 residues. V dropped 0 bases and J dropped 4 bases, with 14 bases sitting between them. In germline, CDR1 is KGHDR, CDR2 SFDVKD. CDR3 DNA sequence: TGTGCCACCAGTGATTTGGGGGACGGCGGATTCTATGGCTACACCTTC. This codes for CATSDLGDGGFYGYTF.

The rearrangement uses TRBV7-6 and TRBJ2-5, with D possibly called TRBD1 or TRBD2 (5 bases each). The CDR3 is 15 residues long. The V gene lost 5 bases and the J gene lost 1 base, with 14 bases spanning the gap. Germline V CDR1 and CDR2: SGHVS, FNYEAQ. CDR3 loop: CASSLRGRIQETQYF. For the CDR3, the DNA is TGTGCCAGCAGCCTACGGGGACGGATCCAAGAGACCCAGTACTTC.

The gene calls are TRBV4-3 and TRBJ2-5; tentative D call: TRBD2 (5 bases). Germline CDR1 and CDR2: LGHNA and YSLEER. This CDR3 contains 14 residues. The ends were cut back, 1 base at V and 5 bases at J, with 11 bases in the middle. The CDR3 DNA sequence: TGCGCCAGCAGCCAAGTCGGTGGGGAGGAGACCCAGTACTTC. This codes for CASSQVGGEETQYF.

This chain's CDR3 is CSSWGGTVGRETQYF. The DNA for the CDR3 is TGCAGCTCCTGGGGAGGGACAGTAGGCAGAGAGACCCAGTACTTC. The chain employs TRBV29-1 and TRBJ2-5; D possibly uses TRBD1 or TRBD2 (7 bases each). The CDR3 sequence is 15 residues long. V lost 8 bases and J 4 bases, leaving 23 bases between the germline ends. Germline lookup yields CDR1 SQVTM and CDR2 ANQGSEA.

The gene calls are TRBV24-1 and TRBJ1-5, with D uncertain. The CDR3 runs to 14 residues. CDR1 and CDR2 from the germline V gene are KGHDR and SFDVKD. Trimming took 3 bases from V and 5 from J, leaving 10 bases between them. For the CDR3, the DNA is TGTGCCACCAGTGATCCCCGTTGGGATCAGCCCCAGCATTTT. It specifies CATSDPRWDQPQHF.

The CDR3: CAISPGTDYEQYF. DNA for the CDR3: TGTGCCATCAGTCCCGGGACAGACTACGAGCAGTACTTC. The J gene is TRBJ2-7, the V gene TRBV10-3; the match to TRBD1 covers 7 bases. Trimming at V came to 5 bases and at J to 3 bases, leaving 4 bases not matched to a gene. This CDR3 has 13 amino acids. Germline V gives CDR1 ENHRY, CDR2 SYGVKD.

In its sample, this clonotype was seen many times. The V call is TRBV7-2, the J call TRBJ2-5; 8 bases line up with TRBD2. The CDR3 spans 15 residues. V was clipped by 1 base and J by 4 bases; unmatched bases: 5. Germline assignment: CDR1 SGHTA and CDR2 FQGNSA. This CDR3 is CASSLVPSGPETQYF. DNA for the CDR3: TGTGCCAGCAGCTTAGTGCCTAGCGGGCCAGAGACCCAGTACTTC.

The chain employs TRBV12-3 or TRBV12-4 and TRBJ2-3, with a tentative D call TRBD1 (6 bases). This CDR3 comprises 15 residues. Trimming took 4 bases from V and 4 from J, leaving 15 bases between them. CDR3 bases: TGTGCCAGCAGTTGGGGGCTGGGAGCGCCAGATACGCAGTATTTT. Protein: CASSWGLGAPDTQYF.

Ten or more counts support this clonotype. The DNA of the CDR3 is TGTGCCAGCAGCTCGCTTAGCGTCACAGGGATATCGCATGGCTACACCTTC. It translates to CASSSLSVTGISHGYTF. J is TRBJ1-2 and V is TRBV7-6; D perhaps matches TRBD1 (6 bases). Germline CDR1 reads SGHVS; CDR2 reads FNYEAQ. Trimming removed 4 bases at V and 6 bases at J, with 24 bases between. The CDR3 runs to 17 residues. The entire variable domain, with the rest obtained from reference TRBV7-6 and TRBJ1-2, is as follows: GAGVSQSPRYKVTKRGQDVALRCDPISGHVSLYWYRQALGQGPEFLTYFNYEAQQDKSGLPNDRFSAERPEGSISTLTIQRTEQRDSAMYRCASSSLSVTGISHGYTFGSGTRLTVV.

This chain uses TRBV14 with TRBJ1-2, with D uncertain. The CDR3 contains 16 residues. V was shortened by 2 bases and J by 3 bases, with 16 bases between the two germline ends. The germline CDR1 and CDR2 sequences are SGHDN and FVKESK. The CDR3 loop is CASSQRRTPPYYGYTF. Written as DNA, the CDR3 is TGTGCCAGCAGCCAACGAAGGACCCCACCTTACTATGGCTACACCTTC. Full variable domain (remainder filled in from reference TRBV14 and TRBJ1-2): EAGVTQFPSHSVIEKGQTVTLRCDPISGHDNLYWYRRVMGKEIKFLLHFVKESKQDESGMPNNRFLAERTGGTYSTLKVQPAELEDSGVYFCASSQRRTPPYYGYTFGSGTRLTVV.

V and J are TRBV12-3 or TRBV12-4 and TRBJ2-5; 16 bases map to TRBD2. CDR3 length: 19 amino acids. With V trimmed by 4 bases and J by 1 base, 9 bases remained unmatched. The CDR3 DNA is TGTGCCAGCAGTTCTGGGACTAGCGGGGGGGCCGGTCCCCAAGAGACCCAGTACTTC. The encoded protein is CASSSGTSGGAGPQETQYF.

This clonotype was seen a few times. The CDR3 reads CASSPGQGHHNEQFF. In DNA form, the CDR3 reads TGTGCCAGCAGCCCGGGACAGGGTCACCACAATGAGCAGTTCTTC. The chain uses TRBV7-9 and TRBJ2-1; 9 bases agree with TRBD1. The CDR3 is made up of 15 amino acids. The germline V gene has CDR1 SEHNR and CDR2 FQNEAQ (reference sequence). V was pared by 5 bases and J by 5 bases, with 7 bases of the junction left unmatched.

The gene calls are TRBV5-8 and TRBJ1-5; 7 bases align to TRBD1. In germline, CDR1 is SGHTS, CDR2 YDEGEE. There are 10 residues in the CDR3. The V gene end was trimmed by 4 bases and the J gene end by 15 bases; junction bases not matched to a gene: 4. This CDR3 is CASSLAGGHF. DNA for the CDR3: TGTGCCAGCAGCCTAGCAGGGGGGCATTTT.

This clonotype was picked up many times. The chain couples TRBV7-3 to TRBJ1-3; no firm D call. This CDR3 region has 15 residues. From germline, CDR1 is SGHTA and CDR2 FQGTGA. The V and J ends lost 2 bases and 0 bases respectively, with 8 bases between them. The DNA for the CDR3 is TGTGCCAGCAGCTTAGACGCAGCCTCTGGAAACACCATATATTTT. This gives the protein CASSLDAASGNTIYF.

Many counts were recorded for this clonotype. The chain couples TRBV7-9 to TRBJ1-1, with D possibly matching TRBD1 (5 bases). The V and J ends lost 7 bases and 7 bases respectively, with 13 bases between them. The CDR3 has 12 amino acids. CDR1 is SEHNR, CDR2 FQNEAQ, per germline (reference sequence). As DNA, the CDR3 is TGTGCCAGCAATCCGGACACCCATGAAGCTTTCTTT. Translated, it gives CASNPDTHEAFF.

The gene calls are TRBV19 and TRBJ2-7, with TRBD1 as a possible D gene (5 bases). V was trimmed by 1 base and J by 6 bases, leaving 16 bases between them. The CDR3 length is 15 residues. The germline gives CDR1 LNHDA, CDR2 SQIVND (reference sequence). In DNA form, the CDR3 reads TGTGCCAGTAGTATAGGGGGCGGCCCGGAGAGCGAGCAGTACGTC. Amino acids: CASSIGGGPESEQYV.

The V gene is TRBV10-3, the J gene TRBJ2-3; no definite D call. CDR1 and CDR2 from the germline V gene are ENHRY and SYGVKD. V lost 3 bases to trimming and J lost 0 bases, with 16 bases between them. The CDR3 runs 17 residues. Here the CDR3 DNA reads TGTGCCATCAGTGACACCTCGGTCCGTCCTAGCACAGATACGCAGTATTTT. Protein product: CAISDTSVRPSTDTQYF.

The chain links TRBV6-6 to TRBJ2-1; D possibly corresponds to TRBD2 (6 bases). Trimming left V 7 bases short and J 0 bases short, with 10 bases between. Germline-derived CDR1 and CDR2 are MNHNY and SVGAGI (reference sequence). This CDR3 is 14 amino acids long. The CDR3 protein is CASIMTSSYNEQFF. The CDR3 coding sequence is TGTGCCAGCATTATGACTAGCTCCTACAATGAGCAGTTCTTC.

This clonotype was observed at least ten times. V is TRBV7-8 and J is TRBJ2-7; D possibly corresponds to TRBD1 (6 bases). The CDR3 is made up of 13 amino acids. V was cut by 6 bases and J by 2 bases, with 11 bases left in between. From germline, CDR1 is SGHVS and CDR2 FQNEAQ. The CDR3 here is CASSTPGAYEQYV. The CDR3 nucleotides are TGTGCCAGCAGTACCCCAGGGGCCTACGAGCAGTACGTC.

J is TRBJ2-4 and V is TRBV6-6; a possible D gene is TRBD2 (6 bases). V was trimmed by 2 bases and J by 9 bases, leaving 17 bases between them. Germline loops: CDR1 MNHNY, CDR2 SVGAGI (reference sequence). The CDR3 sequence is 15 residues long. For the CDR3, the DNA is TGTGCCAGCAGTTACACGGGGGAAGTCGGGCTCATTCAGTACTTC. This translates into CASSYTGEVGLIQYF.

The chain joins TRBV18 to TRBJ1-4; D not certain. The ends were cut back, 9 bases at V and 0 bases at J, with 17 bases in the middle. The CDR3 runs 16 residues. Germline V gene lookup returns CDR1 KGHSH and CDR2 LQKENI. The CDR3 region is CASSRESLTTNEKLFF. DNA for the CDR3: TGTGCCAGTTCCCGGGAGTCCCTCACAACTAATGAAAAACTGTTTTTT. The full variable domain, rest sourced from reference TRBV18 and TRBJ1-4, is NAGVMQNPRHLVRRRGQEARLRCSPMKGHSHVYWYRQLPEEGLKFMVYLQKENIIDESGMPKERFSAEFPKEGPSILRIQQVVRGDSAAYFCASSRESLTTNEKLFFGSGTQLSVL.